This T cell receptor (beta chain) was found in a study of blood T cell repertoires in COVID-19. Study as a whole: The United States, Italy and Spain provided the acute and convalescent COVID-19 samples.

Participant ages covered about 18 to 89 years across about 25 US areas. Cohort allocation depended upon clinical history that participants reported. Original methodology: Cell counts per sample came from amplifying reference gene primers. Produced via immunoSEQ multiplex PCR; TCRdb's table is partial and in-frame only. Clone size and the V and J calls come from that table; the DNA yielded D and trimming. The data hold approximately 250,000 clones, with around 85% observed a single time. This CDR3 is built from 14 residues. Unmatched junction bases numbered 6, after V lost 4 bases and J lost 5 bases. CDR1 SGHVS and CDR2 FQNEAQ come from the germline V gene.

The chain combines TRBV7-8 with TRBJ2-5; 8 bases line up with TRBD1. Sequencing was carried out using PBMCs or T cells enriched from blood (not recorded which). The TCR originated in a woman between 50 and 59 years old with acute COVID-19. CDR3 loop: CASSSRQGRETQYF. CDR3 nucleotides: TGTGCCAGCAGCTCACGACAGGGGCGGGAGACCCAGTACTTC.